This T cell receptor beta chain was observed in a study of response to subunit inactivated influenza vaccine (dated by TCRdb to 2017 to 2018). The study in broad terms: Deep quantitative profiling of the T cell receptor repertoire was used in the study to follow responses to a trivalent subunit inactivated influenza vaccine.

As for this clonotype: What antigen it recognizes has not been identified. Per-base quality was not reported, and no clone a single base away is much larger than it.

The library was produced with RT-PCR. TCRdb lists the instrument as Illumina HiSeq 2500. TCRdb handled the public reads itself, with Q25 trimming in fastp and clone calling in MiXCR, and kept productive beta chains. CDR3 protein duplicates are merged, each entry listing the most common genes and DNA. The table for this sample lists about 480,000 distinct CDR3 sequences; about 25% of them were counted only once. The ten largest clones represent about 1.9% of the sample. Inclusive of the bounding cysteine and phenylalanine, the CDR3 is 14 residues long. The sequence is cut down to CDR3 DNA, 42 bases in frame from base 1. The junction shows trimming of 5 bases on V and 2 bases on J, and the gene matches do not reach 8 bases of it. The germline V gene supplies CDR1 SQVTM and CDR2 ANQGSEA. The investigation overall reported the following: It was suggested by the authors that each seasonal influenza vaccination may recruit only a limited number of new T cells.

The sequence links TRBV29-1 to TRBJ2-7; 8 bases in the middle match TRBD1. Sequencing used CD4+ T cells sorted from PBMCs, obtained more than 4 days after vaccination. This receptor was identified in a man in his fifties or sixties who received an inactivated influenza vaccine. Donor details come from another sample of the same person, matched by shared clones. The nucleotides read TGCAGCGTTCTGGGACAGGAACCCCCCTACGAGCAGTACTTC. This encodes CSVLGQEPPYEQYF.